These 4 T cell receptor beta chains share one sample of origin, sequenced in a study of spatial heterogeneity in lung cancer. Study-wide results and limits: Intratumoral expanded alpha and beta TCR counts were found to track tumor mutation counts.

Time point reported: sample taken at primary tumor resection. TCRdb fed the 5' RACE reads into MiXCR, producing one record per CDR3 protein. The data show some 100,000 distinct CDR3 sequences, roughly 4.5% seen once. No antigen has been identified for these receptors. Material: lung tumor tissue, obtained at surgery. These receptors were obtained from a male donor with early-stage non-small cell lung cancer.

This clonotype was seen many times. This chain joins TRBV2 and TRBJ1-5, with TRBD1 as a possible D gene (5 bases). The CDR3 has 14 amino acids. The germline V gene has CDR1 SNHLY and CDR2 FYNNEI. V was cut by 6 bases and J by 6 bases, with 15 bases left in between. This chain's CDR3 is CASRGVKGIQPQHF. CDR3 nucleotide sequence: TGTGCCAGCAGAGGGGTGAAGGGAATTCAGCCCCAGCATTTT.

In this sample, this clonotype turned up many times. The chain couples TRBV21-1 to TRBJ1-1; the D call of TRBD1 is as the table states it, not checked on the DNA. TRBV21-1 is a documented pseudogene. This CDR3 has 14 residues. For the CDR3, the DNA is TGTGCCAGCAGCAAACGGGGGAGGAACACTGAAGCTTTCTTT. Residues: CASSKRGRNTEAFF.

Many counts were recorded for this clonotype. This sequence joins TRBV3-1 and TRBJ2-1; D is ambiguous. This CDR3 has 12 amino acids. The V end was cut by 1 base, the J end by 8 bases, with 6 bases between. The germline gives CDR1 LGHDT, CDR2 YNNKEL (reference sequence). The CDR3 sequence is CASSQGSYEQFF. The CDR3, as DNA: TGTGCCAGCAGCCAAGGTAGCTATGAGCAGTTCTTC.

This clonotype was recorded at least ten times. CDR3 bases: TGCAGCGTCACCACAGGGGGGGGGTTCTCCTACAATGAGCAGTTCTTC. Translated, it gives CSVTTGGGFSYNEQFF. This chain links TRBV29-1 with TRBJ2-1, with D maybe TRBD1 (8 bases). V lost 6 bases to trimming and J lost 0 bases, with 18 bases between them. This CDR3 region has 16 residues. Germline V gene data show CDR1 as SQVTM and CDR2 as ANQGSEA.